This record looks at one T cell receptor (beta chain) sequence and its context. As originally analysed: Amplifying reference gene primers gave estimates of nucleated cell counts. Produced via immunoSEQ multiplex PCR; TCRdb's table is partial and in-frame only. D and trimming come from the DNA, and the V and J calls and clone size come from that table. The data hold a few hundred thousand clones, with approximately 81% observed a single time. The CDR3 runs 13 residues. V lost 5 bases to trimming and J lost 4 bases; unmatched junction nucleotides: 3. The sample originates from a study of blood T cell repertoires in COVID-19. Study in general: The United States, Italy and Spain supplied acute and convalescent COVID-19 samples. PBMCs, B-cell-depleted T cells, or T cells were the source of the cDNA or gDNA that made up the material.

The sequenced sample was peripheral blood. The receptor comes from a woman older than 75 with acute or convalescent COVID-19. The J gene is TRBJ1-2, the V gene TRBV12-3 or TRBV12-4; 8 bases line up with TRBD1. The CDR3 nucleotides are TGTGCCAGCAGTGCAGACAGGGGCTATGGCTACACCTTC. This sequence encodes CASSADRGYGYTF.